These 13 T cell receptor beta chains were sequenced from one sample in a study of cytomegalovirus exposure and HLA in healthy donors. This PCR relied on a set of 60 Vbeta primers and 13 Jbeta primers. The table came from immunoSEQ multiplex PCR; TCRdb's copy has only in-frame clones and leaves some out. This sample yields around 190,000 clones, of which roughly 87% are seen a single time; around 1% belongs to the top ten. The sequenced sample consisted of PBMCs. These receptors all come from a boy aged 2 to 9 in good health and CMV-seronegative.

J is TRBJ2-1 and V is TRBV6-5; the D gene is possibly TRBD2 (6 bases). CDR1 and CDR2 from the germline V gene are MNHEY and SVGAGI. Trimming took 6 bases from V and 5 from J, leaving 17 bases between them. The CDR3 length is 15 residues. The CDR3 bases are TGTGCCAGCAGATCTACCGGGACTCTAAACAATGAGCAGTTCTTC. It encodes CASRSTGTLNNEQFF.

This chain joins TRBV28 and TRBJ2-3; 10 nucleotides agree with TRBD1. Germline loops: CDR1 MDHEN, CDR2 SYDVKM. This CDR3 comprises 20 residues. The V segment lost 7 bases and the J segment 1 base; nucleotides outside the gene matches: 20. The CDR3, as DNA: TGTGCCAGCACCGTGGAGGGACAGGGGTGGACTAGCCGACGCACAGATACGCAGTATTTT. As protein: CASTVEGQGWTSRRTDTQYF.

V usage is TRBV28 and J usage is TRBJ2-7; TRBD1 agrees at 12 bases. CDR3 length: 16 amino acids. V lost 10 bases to trimming and J lost 2 bases; unmatched junction nucleotides: 12. Per germline, CDR1 MDHEN and CDR2 SYDVKM. The CDR3 is CAIRDRGQHFTYEQYF. CDR3 DNA sequence: TGTGCCATCAGGGACAGGGGGCAACATTTTACCTACGAGCAGTACTTC. Supplemented by reference TRBV28 and TRBJ2-7, the full variable domain reads DVKVTQSSRYLVKRTGEKVFLECVQDMDHENMFWYRQDPGLGLRLIYFSYDVKMKEKGDIPEGYSVSREKKERFSLILESASTNQTSMYLCAIRDRGQHFTYEQYFGPGTRLTVT.

The chain combines TRBV10-3 with TRBJ1-2; D is unclear. V lost 5 bases and J 3 bases, leaving 13 bases between the germline ends. This CDR3 region has 14 residues. CDR1 ENHRY and CDR2 SYGVKD come from the germline V gene. CDR3 sequence (DNA): TGTGCCATCAGTTCGGCGGAGGACCACTATGGCTACACCTTC. As protein: CAISSAEDHYGYTF.

This clone was detected only once. The gene calls are TRBV9 and TRBJ1-1, with TRBD1 as a possible D gene (6 bases). V was pared by 0 bases and J by 2 bases, with 14 bases between. This CDR3 comprises 16 residues. CDR1 and CDR2 from the germline V gene are SGDLS and YYNGEE. CDR3 sequence (DNA): TGTGCCAGCAGCGTAGGGCCCGGGGGGCCTAACACTGAAGCTTTCTTT. Translated: CASSVGPGGPNTEAFF.

The CDR3 region is CASATSGGLETQYF. CDR3 nucleotide sequence: TGTGCCAGTGCGACTAGCGGGGGGCTTGAGACCCAGTACTTC. This sequence joins TRBV19 and TRBJ2-5, with TRBD2 matching over 13 bases. The CDR3 sequence is 14 residues long. The ends lost 8 bases at V and 5 bases at J; junction bases unmatched: 5. Germline V CDR1 and CDR2: LNHDA, SQIVND (reference sequence).

The V and J genes are TRBV27 and TRBJ2-7; D gene uncertain. There are 11 residues in the CDR3. Germline loops: CDR1 MNHEY, CDR2 SMNVEV (reference sequence). Trimming took off 5 bases at V and 2 bases at J, with 4 bases between the two ends. CDR3: CASSGTYEQYF. The CDR3, as DNA: TGTGCCAGCAGTGGCACCTACGAGCAGTACTTC.

This chain uses TRBV9 with TRBJ1-3; the D gene is possibly TRBD1 (5 bases). CDR3 length equals 14 residues. V lost 1 base and J lost 8, with 13 bases in between. Germline CDR1 reads SGDLS; CDR2 reads YYNGEE. Written as DNA, the CDR3 is TGTGCCAGCAGCGTAACCCCCAGGGAAGACACCATATATTTT. Its translation: CASSVTPREDTIYF.

Here the CDR3 reads CASSGIGTGNRYEQYF. The CDR3 DNA follows: TGTGCCAGCAGTGGGATTGGGACAGGGAATCGGTACGAGCAGTACTTC. V usage is TRBV2 and J usage is TRBJ2-7; 9 positions agree with TRBD1. Germline lookup yields CDR1 SNHLY and CDR2 FYNNEI. The CDR3 has 16 residues. V gave up 4 bases and J gave up 4 bases; unmatched junction bases: 11. The variable domain in full, completed from reference TRBV2 and TRBJ2-7, reads EPEVTQTPSHQVTQMGQEVILRCVPISNHLYFYWYRQILGQKVEFLVSFYNNEISEKSEIFDDQFSVERPDGSNFTLKIRSTKLEDSAMYFCASSGIGTGNRYEQYFGPGTRLTVT.

The rearrangement uses TRBV5-1 and TRBJ2-1; 7 nucleotides line up with TRBD2. CDR3 length: 14 residues. J gave up 8 bases and V 3 bases, and 8 bases lay outside the gene matches. Germline V gene sequence: CDR1 SGHRS, CDR2 YFSETQ. CDR3 sequence reads: CASSSGLEVDEQFF. The CDR3 DNA sequence: TGCGCCAGCAGCTCCGGACTAGAAGTGGATGAGCAGTTCTTC. The full variable domain, in which reference TRBV5-1 and TRBJ2-1 provide the parts outside the CDR3, is KAGVTQTPRYLIKTRGQQVTLSCSPISGHRSVSWYQQTPGQGLQFLFEYFSETQRNKGNFPGRFSGRQFSNSRSEMNVSTLELGDSALYLCASSSGLEVDEQFFGPGTRLTVL.

This rearrangement joins TRBV6-1 to TRBJ1-4; TRBD1 agrees at 11 bases. This CDR3 contains 16 residues. The V gene end was trimmed by 4 bases and the J gene end by 10 bases; junction bases not matched to a gene: 11. Germline V CDR1 and CDR2: MNHNS, SASEGT. In DNA, the CDR3 is TGTGCCAGCAGTGGAGTGGGGGACAGGGGGTTAGGAAAACTGTTTTTT. Its translation: CASSGVGDRGLGKLFF.

This clone was counted once. The chain has TRBV29-1 and TRBJ2-1, with D perhaps TRBD2 (6 bases). The CDR3 loop spans 14 amino acids. With 3 bases removed from V and 4 bases from J, the gap between germline ends came to 13 bases. CDR1 and CDR2 from the germline V gene are SQVTM and ANQGSEA. Here the CDR3 reads CSVDPAGMYNEQFF. The DNA of the CDR3 is TGCAGCGTTGACCCGGCGGGGATGTACAATGAGCAGTTCTTC.

The V call is TRBV28, the J call TRBJ1-6, with 7 nucleotides matching TRBD1. The CDR3 covers 13 residues. Trimming at V came to 9 bases and at J to 10 bases, leaving 9 bases not matched to a gene. Germline V gives CDR1 MDHEN, CDR2 SYDVKM. CDR3 DNA: TGTGCCAGTGGACAGGTGGTTCGGTCACCCCTCCACTTT. Residues: CASGQVVRSPLHF.